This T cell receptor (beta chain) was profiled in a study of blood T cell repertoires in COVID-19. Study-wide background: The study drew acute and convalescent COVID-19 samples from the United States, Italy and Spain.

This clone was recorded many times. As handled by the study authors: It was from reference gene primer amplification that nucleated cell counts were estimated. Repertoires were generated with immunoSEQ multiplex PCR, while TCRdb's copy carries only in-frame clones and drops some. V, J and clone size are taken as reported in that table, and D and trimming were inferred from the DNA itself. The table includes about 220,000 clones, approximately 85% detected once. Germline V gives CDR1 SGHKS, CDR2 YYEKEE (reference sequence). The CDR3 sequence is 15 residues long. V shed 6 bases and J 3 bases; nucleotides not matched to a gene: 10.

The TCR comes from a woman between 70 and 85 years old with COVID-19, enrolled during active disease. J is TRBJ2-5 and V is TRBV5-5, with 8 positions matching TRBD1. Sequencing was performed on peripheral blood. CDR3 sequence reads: CASTYLDREEETQYF. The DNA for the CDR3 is TGTGCCAGCACCTACCTGGACAGGGAGGAAGAGACCCAGTACTTC.